Listed below are T cell receptor beta chains from one sample, sequenced in a study of response to subunit inactivated influenza vaccine. TCRdb reanalysed the RT-PCR reads using MiXCR and keeps one entry per CDR3 protein. In the table there are more than 700,000 distinct CDR3 sequences, over 20% of which are singletons. The material sequenced was PBMCs from blood, taken 5 to 6 days after vaccination. Every receptor here comes from a man aged 50-60 years who received an inactivated influenza vaccine. The CDR3 runs from the conserved cysteine through the conserved F or W. A D gene is named only where the DNA matches it firmly. Rows may omit the clone size; those that give it use once, few, many or a size class.

v_gene: TRBV4-3; d_gene: TRBD2; j_gene: TRBJ2-6; abundance: once; CDR3nt: TGCGCCAGCAGCCAAGATGGGACTAGGACAAGTGGGGCCAACGTCCTGACTTTC; CDR3aa: CASSQDGTRTSGANVLTF
v_gene: TRBV7-8; d_gene: NA; j_gene: TRBJ2-1; abundance: many; CDR3nt: TGTGCCAGCAGCTTAGCCATCGTCTCCAGCTCCTACAATGAGCAGTTCTTC; CDR3aa: CASSLAIVSSSYNEQFF
v_gene: TRBV10-3; d_gene: NA; j_gene: TRBJ2-7; abundance: NA; CDR3nt: TGTGCCACCTCCCCTGAGTCCTACGAGCAGTACTTC; CDR3aa: CATSPESYEQYF
v_gene: TRBV7-7; d_gene: TRBD1; j_gene: TRBJ2-1; abundance: NA; CDR3nt: TGTGCTAGCAGCCCAGGGGGCGCGGGCAATGAGCAGTTCTTC; CDR3aa: CASSPGGAGNEQFF
v_gene: TRBV10-3; d_gene: NA; j_gene: TRBJ2-7; abundance: few; CDR3nt: TGTGCCATCAGTGAGTCTGCGCGGGTTAGCTCCTACGAGCAGTACTTC; CDR3aa: CAISESARVSSYEQYF
v_gene: TRBV6-1; d_gene: NA; j_gene: TRBJ2-7; abundance: medium-sized; CDR3nt: TGTGCCAGCACCTACCATCGGGACTCCTACGAGCAGTACTTC; CDR3aa: CASTYHRDSYEQYF
v_gene: TRBV7-2; d_gene: NA; j_gene: TRBJ2-7; abundance: NA; CDR3nt: TGTGCCAGCAGCTTTCTCTCTAGCGACGGCGACGAGCAGTACTTC; CDR3aa: CASSFLSSDGDEQYF
v_gene: TRBV7-2; d_gene: TRBD2; j_gene: TRBJ2-3; abundance: few; CDR3nt: TGTGCCAGCAGCTTAGCGTCTAGCGGGCGCACAGATACGCAGTATTTT; CDR3aa: CASSLASSGRTDTQYF
v_gene: TRBV18; d_gene: NA; j_gene: TRBJ2-5; abundance: NA; CDR3nt: TGTGCCAGCTCACCACCGGTCGTAGAGACCCAGTACTTC; CDR3aa: CASSPPVVETQYF
v_gene: TRBV7-9; d_gene: NA; j_gene: TRBJ1-3; abundance: NA; CDR3nt: TGTGCCAGCATCAACAGCCCCGGCCGGTCTGGAAACACCATATATTTT; CDR3aa: CASINSPGRSGNTIYF